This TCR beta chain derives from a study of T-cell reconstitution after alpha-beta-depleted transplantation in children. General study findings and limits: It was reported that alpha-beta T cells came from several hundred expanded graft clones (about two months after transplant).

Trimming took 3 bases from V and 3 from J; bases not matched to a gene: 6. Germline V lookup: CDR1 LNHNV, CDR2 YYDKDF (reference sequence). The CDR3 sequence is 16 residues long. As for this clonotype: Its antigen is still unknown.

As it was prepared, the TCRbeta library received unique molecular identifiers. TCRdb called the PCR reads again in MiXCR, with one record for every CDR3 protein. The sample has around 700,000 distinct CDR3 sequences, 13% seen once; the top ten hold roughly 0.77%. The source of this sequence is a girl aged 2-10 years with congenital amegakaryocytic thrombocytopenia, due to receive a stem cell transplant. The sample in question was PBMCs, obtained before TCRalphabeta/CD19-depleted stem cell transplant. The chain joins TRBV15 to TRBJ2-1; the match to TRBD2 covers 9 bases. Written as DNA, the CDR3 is TGTGCCACCAGCAGCGAACCAGCGGGGGGCTACAATGAGCAGTTCTTC. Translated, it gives CATSSEPAGGYNEQFF.